One and the same sample provided the 19 T cell receptor beta chains below, sequenced in a study of shared clonotypes between healthy human individuals. CD45RO negativity and positive selection for CCR7 defined naive CD8 cells, a population that excluded terminally differentiated effector memory CD45RA+ cells. Sequencing used immunoSEQ multiplex PCR; TCRdb keeps in-frame clones, though not all of them. Of roughly 2,000,000 clones listed, just under 95% are singletons. The sequencing input was naive CD8+ T cells from PBMCs. The receptors stem from a man between 18 and 35 years old in good health. Some clones in this sample may be carry-over from other donors' samples.

A single count supports this clone. This same CDR3 is encoded by further DNA sequences in the sample. V usage is TRBV18 and J usage is TRBJ2-1; 12 bases map to TRBD2. This CDR3 comprises 16 residues. The germline V gene has CDR1 KGHSH and CDR2 LQKENI. The J segment lost 4 bases and the V segment lost 0 bases, leaving 1 base of the junction unmatched. CDR3 protein: CASSPPGLAGYNEQFF. CDR3 nucleotide sequence: TGTGCCAGCTCACCACCGGGACTAGCGGGTTACAATGAGCAGTTCTTC. The entire variable domain, with the rest obtained from reference TRBV18 and TRBJ2-1, is as follows: NAGVMQNPRHLVRRRGQEARLRCSPMKGHSHVYWYRQLPEEGLKFMVYLQKENIIDESGMPKERFSAEFPKEGPSILRIQQVVRGDSAAYFCASSPPGLAGYNEQFFGPGTRLTVL.

The J gene is TRBJ1-4, the V gene TRBV6-7; weak D call: TRBD1 (6 bases). TRBV6-7 falls under the ORF class, with uncertain function. V was shortened by 9 bases and J by 5 bases, with 31 bases between the two germline ends. The CDR3 covers 19 residues. CDR3 in amino acids: CARGGRNVILDRTNEKLFF. The CDR3 DNA is TGTGCCAGGGGTGGTAGGAACGTTATACTAGACAGGACAAATGAAAAACTGTTTTTT.

The chain uses TRBV27 and TRBJ2-5; 10 nucleotides align to TRBD1. This CDR3 is 14 amino acids long. Germline CDR1 reads MNHEY; CDR2 reads SMNVEV (reference sequence). V shed 6 bases, J shed 5 bases, and the junction held 6 bases outside the gene matches. The CDR3 DNA reads as TGTGCCAGCAGAGACAGGGGGCTTAGGGAGACCCAGTACTTC. It translates to CASRDRGLRETQYF.

This clone was detected once. The gene calls are TRBV7-9 and TRBJ2-7; possible D gene TRBD2, 6 bases. V was pared by 4 bases and J by 7 bases, with 14 bases between. Germline V gives CDR1 SEHNR, CDR2 FQNEAQ (reference sequence). The CDR3 spans 13 residues. The CDR3 protein is CASSSQTSWEQYF. The CDR3 DNA reads as TGTGCCAGCAGCTCCCAAACTAGCTGGGAGCAGTACTTC.

The chain carries TRBV11-2 and TRBJ2-2, with a possible D match to TRBD2 (5 bases). CDR1 is SGHAT and CDR2 is FQNNGV in the germline V gene. The CDR3 contains 17 residues. V shed 3 bases and J shed 2 bases, with 16 bases lying between them. The CDR3 DNA follows: TGTGCCAGCAGCTTTCCCAAATTAGCGAGTAACACCGGGGAGCTGTTTTTT. It yields the protein CASSFPKLASNTGELFF.

The rearrangement joins TRBV6-5 to TRBJ1-1; no clear D. The CDR3 is 14 amino acids. Germline CDR1 reads MNHEY; CDR2 reads SVGAGI. V gave up 7 bases and J gave up 0 bases, with 12 bases separating them. The CDR3 reads CASTGRHMNTEAFF. DNA of the CDR3: TGTGCCAGCACAGGCAGGCATATGAACACTGAAGCTTTCTTT.

Points on this clone: In the same sample, other DNA sequences code for this CDR3. This chain uses TRBV7-9 with TRBJ2-7; TRBD1 aligns across 8 bases. The junction had 1 base not matched to a gene; V was cut back by 2 bases and J by 4 bases. Germline CDR1 reads SEHNR; CDR2 reads FQNEAQ (reference sequence). CDR3 length: 13 residues. CDR3 nucleotides: TGTGCCAGCAGCTTACGACAGGGGTACGAGCAGTACTTC. This sequence encodes CASSLRQGYEQYF.

The chain has TRBV29-1 and TRBJ2-1, with D possibly matching TRBD2 (7 bases). The CDR3 is made up of 16 amino acids. Germline lookup yields CDR1 SQVTM and CDR2 ANQGSEA. The V gene lost 4 bases and the J gene lost 2 bases, with 18 bases spanning the gap. CDR3 nucleotides: TGCAGCGTTGTAGGGGGAGGGTATTCTCCCTACAATGAGCAGTTCTTC. This translates into CSVVGGGYSPYNEQFF.

The chain couples TRBV7-9 to TRBJ2-7; 8 nucleotides align to TRBD2. Unmatched junction bases numbered 11, after V lost 5 bases and J lost 5 bases. Germline V lookup: CDR1 SEHNR, CDR2 FQNEAQ (reference sequence). The CDR3 extends over 15 amino acids. Here the CDR3 DNA reads TGTGCCAGCAGCCCCCGGGAGGGAATAAACCACGAGCAGTACTTC. Protein sequence: CASSPREGINHEQYF.

As for this clone: This same CDR3 is encoded by further DNA sequences in the sample. The rearrangement uses TRBV4-1 and TRBJ2-7; TRBD1 matches 11 bases. The length of the CDR3 is 15 residues. Germline loops: CDR1 MGHRA, CDR2 YSYEKL. Trimming took 3 bases from V and 3 from J; bases not matched to a gene: 4. CDR3 sequence reads: CASSHRTGGIYEQYF. The DNA of the CDR3 is TGCGCCAGCAGCCACCGGACAGGGGGCATCTACGAGCAGTACTTC.

V and J are TRBV5-4 and TRBJ2-2, with D unclear. V was clipped by 4 bases and J by 8 bases, with 12 bases between them. The length of the CDR3 is 13 residues. Germline loops: CDR1 SGHNT, CDR2 YYREEE (reference sequence). The DNA for the CDR3 is TGTGCCAGCAGCACCGACCCCTTGGGGGAGCTGTTTTTT. It yields the protein CASSTDPLGELFF. Complete variable domain (other parts from reference TRBV5-4 and TRBJ2-2): ETGVTQSPTHLIKTRGQQVTLRCSSQSGHNTVSWYQQALGQGPQFIFQYYREEENGRGNFPPRFSGLQFPNYSSELNVNALELDDSALYLCASSTDPLGELFFGEGSRLTVL.

This clone was counted once. The chain links TRBV9 to TRBJ1-2, with a possible D match to TRBD1 (5 bases). Germline CDR1 SGDLS, CDR2 YYNGEE. The CDR3 spans 16 residues. Trimming left V 3 bases short and J 2 bases short, with 17 bases between. CDR3 sequence reads: CASSDPKAGTNYGYTF. CDR3 in DNA: TGTGCCAGCAGCGATCCTAAGGCAGGGACCAACTATGGCTACACCTTC. Complete variable domain (other parts from reference TRBV9 and TRBJ1-2): DSGVTQTPKHLITATGQRVTLRCSPRSGDLSVYWYQQSLDQGLQFLIQYYNGEERAKGNILERFSAQQFPDLHSELNLSSLELGDSALYFCASSDPKAGTNYGYTFGSGTRLTVV.

The V gene is TRBV11-3, the J gene TRBJ2-5; D not certain. The V end was cut by 2 bases, the J end by 5 bases, with 9 bases between. Germline assignment: CDR1 SGHNT and CDR2 YENEEA. The CDR3 loop spans 13 amino acids. In nucleotides, the CDR3 is TGTGCCAGCAGCTTACCCGGTGGGGAGACCCAGTACTTC. Translated, it gives CASSLPGGETQYF.

The J gene is TRBJ2-2, the V gene TRBV27; D is ambiguous. This CDR3 is built from 14 residues. The germline V gene has CDR1 MNHEY and CDR2 SMNVEV (reference sequence). V lost 5 bases and J 0 bases, leaving 7 bases between the germline ends. CDR3 DNA: TGTGCCAGCAGTCCTATTACGAACACCGGGGAGCTGTTTTTT. Protein sequence: CASSPITNTGELFF.

The V call is TRBV9, the J call TRBJ2-4; the D gene is possibly TRBD2 (5 bases). The CDR3 totals 16 residues. V was pared by 4 bases and J by 0 bases, with 14 bases between. CDR1 is SGDLS, CDR2 YYNGEE, per germline. This CDR3 is CASSPGVPVAKNIQYF. In nucleotides, the CDR3 is TGTGCCAGCAGCCCCGGGGTGCCAGTAGCCAAAAACATTCAGTACTTC. The whole variable domain, filled in from reference TRBV9 and TRBJ2-4, reads DSGVTQTPKHLITATGQRVTLRCSPRSGDLSVYWYQQSLDQGLQFLIQYYNGEERAKGNILERFSAQQFPDLHSELNLSSLELGDSALYFCASSPGVPVAKNIQYFGAGTRLSVL.

The J gene is TRBJ1-5, the V gene TRBV7-9; D perhaps matches TRBD1 (5 bases). The germline V gene encodes CDR1 SEHNR and CDR2 FQNEAQ (reference sequence). The CDR3 loop spans 16 amino acids. The germline V and J ends were trimmed by 0 bases and 4 bases, with 13 bases remaining between them. The DNA for the CDR3 is TGTGCCAGCAGCTTAGCGCGGGGGGAAAGGAATCAGCCCCAGCATTTT. This encodes CASSLARGERNQPQHF.

Remarks on this clone: This specimen includes other DNA sequences encoding the same CDR3. This chain links TRBV27 with TRBJ1-1; TRBD1 might be the D (5 bases). CDR1 is MNHEY, CDR2 SMNVEV, per germline (reference sequence). The ends were cut back, 0 bases at V and 2 bases at J, with 10 bases in the middle. This CDR3 comprises 15 residues. CDR3 in DNA: TGTGCCAGCAGTTTATCCCGGGGGGGAAACACTGAAGCTTTCTTT. Encoded protein: CASSLSRGGNTEAFF.

The V gene is TRBV9, the J gene TRBJ2-1; 8 positions agree with TRBD2. The V segment lost 6 bases and the J segment 7 bases; nucleotides outside the gene matches: 12. This CDR3 has 15 residues. The germline gives CDR1 SGDLS, CDR2 YYNGEE. As DNA, the CDR3 is TGTGCCAGCACCAAGGGTGCGGGGGGTTCGAATGAGCAGTTCTTC. This encodes CASTKGAGGSNEQFF.

The rearrangement links TRBV28 to TRBJ2-3; D uncertain. The length of the CDR3 is 16 residues. Per germline, CDR1 MDHEN and CDR2 SYDVKM. Trimming shortened V by 4 bases and J by 3 bases, and 17 bases separated the two germline ends. For the CDR3, the DNA is TGTGCCAGCAGTTCACGGGCCACCTTGACAACAGATACGCAGTATTTT. This translates into CASSSRATLTTDTQYF.